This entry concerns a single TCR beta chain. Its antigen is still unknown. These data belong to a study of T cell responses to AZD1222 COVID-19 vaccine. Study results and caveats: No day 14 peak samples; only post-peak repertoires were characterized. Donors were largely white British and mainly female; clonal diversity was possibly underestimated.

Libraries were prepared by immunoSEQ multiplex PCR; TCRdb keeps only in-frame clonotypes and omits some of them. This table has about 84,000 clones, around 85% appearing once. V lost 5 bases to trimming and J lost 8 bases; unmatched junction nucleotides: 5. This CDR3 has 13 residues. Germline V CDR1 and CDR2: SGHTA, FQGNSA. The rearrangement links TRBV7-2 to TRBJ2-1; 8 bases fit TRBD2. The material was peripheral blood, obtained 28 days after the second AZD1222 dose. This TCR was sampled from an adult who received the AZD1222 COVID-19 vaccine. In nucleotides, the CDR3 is TGTGCCAGCAGCCCCGGACTAGCTCATGAGCAGTTCTTC. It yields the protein CASSPGLAHEQFF. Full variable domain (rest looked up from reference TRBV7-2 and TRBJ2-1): GAGVSQSPSNKVTEKGKDVELRCDPISGHTALYWYRQSLGQGLEFLIYFQGNSAPDKSGLPSDRFSAERTGGSVSTLTIQRTQQEDSAVYLCASSPGLAHEQFFGPGTRLTVL.